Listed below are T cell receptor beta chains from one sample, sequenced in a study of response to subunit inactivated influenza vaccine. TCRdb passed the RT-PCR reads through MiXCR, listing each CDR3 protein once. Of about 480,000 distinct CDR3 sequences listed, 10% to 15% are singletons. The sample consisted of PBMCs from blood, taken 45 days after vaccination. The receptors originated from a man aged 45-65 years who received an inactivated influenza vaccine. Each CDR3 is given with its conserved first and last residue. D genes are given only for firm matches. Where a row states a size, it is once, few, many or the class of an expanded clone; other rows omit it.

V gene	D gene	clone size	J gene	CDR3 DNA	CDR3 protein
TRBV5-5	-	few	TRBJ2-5	TGTGCCAGCAGCCAAGTCGGGACGCGAGAGACCCAGTACTTC	CASSQVGTRETQYF
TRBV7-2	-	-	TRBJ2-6	TGTGCCAGCAGCTGGGCAGCGGCTCGAGGGGCCAACGTCCTGACTTTC	CASSWAAARGANVLTF
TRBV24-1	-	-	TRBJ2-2	TGTGCCACCAGTGACCCCGGACGTAACACCGGGGAGCTGTTTTTT	CATSDPGRNTGELFF
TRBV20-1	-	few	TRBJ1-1	TGCAGTGCTCTTAGTGGGATTGCTGCTGAAGCTTTCTTT	CSALSGIAAEAFF
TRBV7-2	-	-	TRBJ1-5	TGTGCCAGCAGCTTAGAGGTGGCCCAGCCCCAGCATTTT	CASSLEVAQPQHF
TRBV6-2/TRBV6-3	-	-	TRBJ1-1	TGTGCCAGCAGTGACCGACCGTTTAAGAACACTGAAGCTTTCTTT	CASSDRPFKNTEAFF
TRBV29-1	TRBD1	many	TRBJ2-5	TGCAGCGTTGGGCCCCGGACAGGGGGTGTCGGGACCCAGTACTTC	CSVGPRTGGVGTQYF
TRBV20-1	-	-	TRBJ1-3	TGCAGTGCTAGGCACTCCGATGGAAACACCATATATTTT	CSARHSDGNTIYF
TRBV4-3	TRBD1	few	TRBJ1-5	TGCGCCAGCAGCCAAGATAGGGACAGAAATAATAGCAATCAGCCCCAGCATTTT	CASSQDRDRNNSNQPQHF
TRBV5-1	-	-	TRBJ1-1	TGCGCCAGCAGCTCGGGATATCCTGAAGCTTTCTTT	CASSSGYPEAFF
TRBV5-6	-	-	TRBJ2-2	TGTGCCAGCAGCTTGGCCCTCATGTCCGGGGAGCTGTTTTTT	CASSLALMSGELFF
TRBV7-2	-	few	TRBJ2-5	TGTGCCAGCAGCACCTGGGGCCCTGGGTACCAAGAGACCCAGTACTTC	CASSTWGPGYQETQYF
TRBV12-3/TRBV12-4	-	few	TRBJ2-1	TGTGCCAGCAGTTCCCGGACCAAACACAATGAGCAGTTCTTC	CASSSRTKHNEQFF
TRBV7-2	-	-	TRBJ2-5	TGTGCCAGCAGCCCCCGCAGGGAAGAGACCCAGTACTTC	CASSPRREETQYF
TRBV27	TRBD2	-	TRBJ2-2	TGTGCCAGCAGTTACGAGCGGGAGGGCCTCGGGGAGCTGTTTTTT	CASSYEREGLGELFF
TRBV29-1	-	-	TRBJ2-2	TGCAGCGTTTCCTACAGGGTAACCGGGGAGCTGTTTTTT	CSVSYRVTGELFF
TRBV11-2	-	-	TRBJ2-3	TGTGCCAGGAGCCCCCTCAGGGGGGACGTCTTTTACACAGATACGCAGTATTTT	CARSPLRGDVFYTDTQYF
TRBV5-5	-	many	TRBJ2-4	TGTGCCAGCAGCTTGGGGCAGGTAACCGTTCAGTACTTC	CASSLGQVTVQYF
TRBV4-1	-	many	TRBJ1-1	TGCGCCAGCAGCCAGGTTCAGGTGAACACTGAAGCTTTCTTT	CASSQVQVNTEAFF
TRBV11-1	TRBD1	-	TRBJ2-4	TGTGCCAGCAGCTTTAGGACAGGGGGAAACATTCAGTACTTC	CASSFRTGGNIQYF
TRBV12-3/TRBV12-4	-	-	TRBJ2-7	TGTGCCAGCAGGCGACCGACGGGCTCCTACGAGCAGTACTTC	CASRRPTGSYEQYF
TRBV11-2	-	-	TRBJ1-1	TGTGCCAGCAGCTTAGTAACAGGGTTGGTTACGAACACTGAAGCTTTCTTT	CASSLVTGLVTNTEAFF
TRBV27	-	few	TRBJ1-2	TGTGCCAGCAGTTTGATCGGAGCAGGACCCGATTTCCGGGGCTACACCTTC	CASSLIGAGPDFRGYTF
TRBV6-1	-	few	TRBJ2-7	TGTGCCAGCAGTGACTTGAAGGGCTACGAGCAGTACTTC	CASSDLKGYEQYF
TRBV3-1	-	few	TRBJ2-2	TGTGCCAGCAGCACCCGGGACTCCCCCCTCGGCACCGGGGAGCTGTTTTTT	CASSTRDSPLGTGELFF
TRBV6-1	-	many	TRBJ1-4	TGTGCCAGCAGACTGACAGCAACTAATGAAAAACTGTTTTTT	CASRLTATNEKLFF
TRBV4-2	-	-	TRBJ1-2	TGTGCCAGCAGCCAAGATCCGGTTTATGGCTACACCTTC	CASSQDPVYGYTF
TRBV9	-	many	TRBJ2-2	TGTGCCAGCAGCGCAGGGGTGGCCGGGGAGCTGTTTTTT	CASSAGVAGELFF
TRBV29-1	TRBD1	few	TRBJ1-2	TGCAGCGGGAGGACAGGGCATGGCTACACCTTC	CSGRTGHGYTF
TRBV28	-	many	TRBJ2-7	TGTGCCAGCGGCTTTTTAGAGCAGTACTTC	CASGFLEQYF
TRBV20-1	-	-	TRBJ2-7	TGCAGTGCAAATCCCTATGTCTCCTACGAGCAGTACTTC	CSANPYVSYEQYF
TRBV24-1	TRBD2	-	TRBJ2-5	TGTGCCACCAGTGATCGGACTAGCGGGAAAGAGACCCAGTACTTC	CATSDRTSGKETQYF
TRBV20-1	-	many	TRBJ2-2	TGCAGTGCTAGAGATCGAGGGTACAACACCGGGGAGCTGTTTTTT	CSARDRGYNTGELFF
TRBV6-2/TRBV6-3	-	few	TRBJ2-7	TGTGCCAGCAGTGGAGGGCCCACCGGAGTGATCGAGCAGTACTTC	CASSGGPTGVIEQYF
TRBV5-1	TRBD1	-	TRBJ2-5	TGCGCCAGCAGCTTGGCGGCAGGGGGCAGACAAGAGACCCAGTACTTC	CASSLAAGGRQETQYF
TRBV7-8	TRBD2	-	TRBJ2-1	TGTGCCAGCAGCTTCGGACTAGCGGGAGGCTATGAGCAGTTCTTC	CASSFGLAGGYEQFF
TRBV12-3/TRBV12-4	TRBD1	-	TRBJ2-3	TGTGCCAGCAGGTCCCCCTGGGACAGGCACACAGATACGCAGTATTTT	CASRSPWDRHTDTQYF
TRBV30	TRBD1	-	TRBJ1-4	TGTGCCTGGAGGCAGGGGGCATGGGAAAAACTGTTTTTT	CAWRQGAWEKLFF
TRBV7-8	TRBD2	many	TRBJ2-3	TGTGCCAGCAGCTTAGCGAGCGGGGGTATTGATACGCAGTATTTT	CASSLASGGIDTQYF
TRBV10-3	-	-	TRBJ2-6	TGTGCCATCAGTGAGTCGGACAGCTCTGGGGCCAACGTCCTGACTTTC	CAISESDSSGANVLTF
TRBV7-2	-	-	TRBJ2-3	TGTGCCAGCAGCTTAGGAACAACTCGGGATACGCAGTATTTT	CASSLGTTRDTQYF
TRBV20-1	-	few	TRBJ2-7	TGCAGTGCTAGAGATCGCGGACAGATCTACGAGCAGTACTTC	CSARDRGQIYEQYF
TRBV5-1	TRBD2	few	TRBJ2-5	TGCGCCAGCAGCTTGGGTCCTAGCGGGAACCAAGAGACCCAGTACTTC	CASSLGPSGNQETQYF
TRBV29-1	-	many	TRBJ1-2	TGCAGCGTTGAAAGTCTTGTCGACAGCCGGAACTATGGCTACACCTTC	CSVESLVDSRNYGYTF
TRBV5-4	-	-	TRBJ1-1	TGTGCCAGCAGCTTGAGGGTAATCGGGACGGGAGGCATGAACACTGAAGCTTTCTTT	CASSLRVIGTGGMNTEAFF
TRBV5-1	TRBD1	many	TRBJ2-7	TGCGCCAGCAGCATGGGACAGGGCTACGAGCAGTACTTC	CASSMGQGYEQYF
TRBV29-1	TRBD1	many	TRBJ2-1	TGCAGCGTCGGAGGACAGGGGGCGCGGTCCTATGAGCAGTTCTTC	CSVGGQGARSYEQFF
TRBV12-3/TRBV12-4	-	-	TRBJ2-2	TGTGCCAGCAGTCTGGGGGGTAGGGCCGGGGAGCTGTTTTTT	CASSLGGRAGELFF
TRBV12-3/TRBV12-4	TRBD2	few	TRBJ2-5	TGTGCCAGCAGTCCCCGAGGCGGGGGCCAAGAGACCCAGTACTTC	CASSPRGGGQETQYF
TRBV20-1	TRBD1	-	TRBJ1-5	TGCAGTGCTATACAGGGGGCGAAGGGTCAGCCCCAGCATTTT	CSAIQGAKGQPQHF
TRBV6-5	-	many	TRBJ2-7	TGTGCCAGCAGTTGGAACTACGAGCAGTACTTC	CASSWNYEQYF
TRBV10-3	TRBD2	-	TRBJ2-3	TGTGCCATCAGTGACTCGCGGGGGGGCACAGATACGCAGTATTTT	CAISDSRGGTDTQYF
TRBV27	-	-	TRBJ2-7	TGTGCCAGCAGTCTTATTTTGCCCGGTGCCTACGAGCAGTACTTC	CASSLILPGAYEQYF
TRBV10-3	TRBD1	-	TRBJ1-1	TGTGCCATCAGTGGGGGACAGGGCGGCACTGAAGCTTTCTTT	CAISGGQGGTEAFF
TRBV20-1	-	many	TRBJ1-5	TGCAGTGCTAGGGCCGCCGGCGTGGCCCCTTATTTT	CSARAAGVAPYF
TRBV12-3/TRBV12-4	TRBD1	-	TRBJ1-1	TGTGCCAGCAGTCGAACAACAGGGGCCTACACTGAAGCTTTCTTT	CASSRTTGAYTEAFF
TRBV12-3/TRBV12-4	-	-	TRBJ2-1	TGTGCCAGCAGTTCCGGGCATCAGTACAATGAGCAGTTCTTC	CASSSGHQYNEQFF
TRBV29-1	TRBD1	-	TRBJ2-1	TGCAGCGTGGAGAGGACAGGGGCGCTCCTTAGCTCCTACAATGAGCAGTTCTTC	CSVERTGALLSSYNEQFF
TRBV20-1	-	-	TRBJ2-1	TGCAGTGCTAGATTTGCGGCAGCTCTACACCGGGATGAGCAGTTCTTC	CSARFAAALHRDEQFF
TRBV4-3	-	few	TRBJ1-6	TGCGCCAGCAGCCAAGACGGGCAGGGTACAAGCTATAATTCACCCCTCCACTTT	CASSQDGQGTSYNSPLHF